This TCR beta chain was sequenced during a study of T cell repertoires in cytomegalovirus infection. The overall study: Matching HLA type, along with CMV infection, was indicated by public TCR beta signatures.

Concerning this clonotype: Its antigen is still unknown.

TCRdb fed the reads into MiXCR, producing one record per CDR3 protein. This sample has approximately 990,000 distinct CDR3 sequences, with approximately 31% found just once. Trimming cost V 1 base and J 1 base, with 4 bases left between them. The CDR3 contains 13 residues. CDR1 WNHNN and CDR2 SYGVQD come from the germline V gene (reference sequence). Study-level points and caveats: Predominance within the ex vivo response was attributable to HLA-C-restricted CMV-specific TCR beta clonotypes. The cumulative frequency of public TCR beta families identified carriers of CMV plus the relevant HLA.

The sequencing here drew on cultured CD8+ T cells from PBMCs, taken from culture after CMV antigen stimulation. The chain joins TRBV10-1 to TRBJ1-1, with D unresolved. The receptor was isolated from a human donor in good health (CMV status not recorded). Some clones in this sample may be carry-over from other donors' samples. The CDR3 DNA reads TGCGCCAGCAGTGAGTTGCGGAACACTGAAGCTTTCTTT. It encodes CASSELRNTEAFF.